A selection of T cell receptor beta chains follows, all from one sample in a study of memory CD8 T cells in hepatitis C reinfection. Sequencing was performed with immunoSEQ multiplex PCR; in TCRdb, only in-frame clones are kept and a portion is missing. The sample shows some 46,000 clones, approximately 92% of them seen only once. The sequenced sample consisted of naive CD8+ T cells sorted from blood. Receptor source: a man aged 18 to 29 with hepatitis C virus infection. Each CDR3 is given without its conserved first and last residue.

j_call v_call cdr3_aa
TRBJ2-1 TRBV10-1 ASSSTSGGPSYNEQF
TRBJ2-1 TRBV7-6 ASSLAYSGGLNEQF
TRBJ2-1 TRBV19 ASSSLERGENEQF
TRBJ1-5 TRBV7-2 ASSHPGTDDQPQH
TRBJ2-7 TRBV19 ASSAGLAGGLPYEQY
TRBJ2-7 TRBV5-1 ASSGGTGDYEQY
TRBJ2-7 TRBV29-1 SVEEPGDYEQY
TRBJ2-5 TRBV6-4 ASSDTAGGLETQY
TRBJ2-1 TRBV2 ASSDIGQYNEQF
TRBJ2-5 TRBV6-5 ASSSIDRGRETQY
TRBJ1-3 TRBV7-9 ASSPTTLPDSGNTIY
TRBJ2-1 TRBV19 ASSMQGTDDEQF
TRBJ2-7 TRBV7-9 ASSQTGNYEQY
TRBJ2-3 TRBV9 ASSIGQASTDTQY
TRBJ2-1 TRBV5-1 ASSSRSPYNEQF
TRBJ2-7 TRBV5-4 ASSLLGAGEYEQY
TRBJ1-5 TRBV19 ASAPSAGRSNQPQH
TRBJ1-2 TRBV19 ASYTGVGYT
TRBJ1-1 TRBV12-5 ASGLDGNTEAF
TRBJ2-5 TRBV21-1 ASSRQREDQETQY
TRBJ2-3 TRBV7-9 ASSPKSTDTQY
TRBJ2-1 TRBV2 ASTRGGRVGGEDNEQF
TRBJ2-1 TRBV7-2 ASSLGQGAVEQF
TRBJ1-2 TRBV6-1 ASSEAPPGTVSNYGYT
TRBJ2-7 TRBV7-9 ASRRDFLYEQY
TRBJ2-7 TRBV7-9 ASSLEGHEQY
TRBJ1-5 TRBV4-1 ASSQEGVNQPQH
TRBJ2-1 TRBV7-3 ASSSGGPNEQF
TRBJ1-5 TRBV5-6 ASSLDRDRRSYSNQPQH
TRBJ2-3 TRBV19 ASSRGTSVTDTQY
TRBJ2-3 TRBV2 ASTPAQGYTDTQY
TRBJ2-5 TRBV7-9 ASSPVVEWVAQY
TRBJ2-1 TRBV2 ASFKGTSGGGEQF
TRBJ1-5 TRBV19 ASTPWSARDNQPQH
TRBJ2-1 TRBV6-1 ASSTLAGEYNEQF
TRBJ1-5 TRBV28 ASSRAGGQPQH
TRBJ2-4 TRBV4-3 ASSPRDGPGNIQY
TRBJ2-1 TRBV6-5 ASSYGGTSGRDEQF
TRBJ2-7 TRBV27 ASSLRAGVYEQY
TRBJ2-7 TRBV5-1 ASSLDPQNTRLREQY
TRBJ1-2 TRBV11-2 ASSLGGLPTNYGYT
TRBJ2-5 TRBV4-1 ASSQTGLEETQY
TRBJ2-2 TRBV27 ASSLGHIANTGELF
TRBJ1-1 TRBV6-1 ASSSQEGTEAF
TRBJ2-7 TRBV5-5 ASRLGTGGPYEQY
TRBJ1-5 TRBV28 ATAGQENQPQH
TRBJ2-5 TRBV7-8 ASSLGQQETQY
TRBJ2-7 TRBV29-1 SVLQASRTYEQY
TRBJ2-2 TRBV5-4 ASSSGLAGGLTGELF
. TRBV5-1 ASSLASGLLYEQY